The 18 T cell receptor beta chains given below trace back to one sample, sequenced in a study of blood T cell repertoires in COVID-19. Measured with immunoSEQ multiplex PCR; TCRdb has only the in-frame clones, and not every one. This table has more than 95,000 clones, about 85% appearing once. The sample consisted of peripheral blood. All receptors derive from a man aged 50 to 59 with acute or convalescent COVID-19.

The chain links TRBV10-3 to TRBJ1-2; perhaps TRBD1 as D (5 bases). The CDR3 totals 14 residues. V dropped 7 bases and J dropped 2 bases, with 14 bases sitting between them. Germline assignment: CDR1 ENHRY and CDR2 SYGVKD. The CDR3 DNA reads as TGTGCCATCACCGAGACAGCTGAGAACTATGGCTACACCTTC. Protein: CAITETAENYGYTF.

The chain is built from TRBV4-2 and TRBJ2-7; 7 bases match TRBD2. The germline V gene encodes CDR1 LGHNA and CDR2 YNFKEQ. The length of the CDR3 is 14 residues. V was pared by 1 base and J by 3 bases, with 3 bases of the junction left unmatched. The CDR3 DNA reads as TGTGCCAGCAGCCAAGCGGGGAGGGGCTACGAGCAGTACTTC. Protein product: CASSQAGRGYEQYF.

The chain links TRBV5-1 to TRBJ1-2, with D possibly matching TRBD1 (5 bases). From germline, CDR1 is SGHRS and CDR2 YFSETQ. This CDR3 is 14 amino acids long. Between the trimmed V and J ends, which lost 4 bases and 4 bases, there was a span of 14 bases. CDR3: CASSPPGGVYGYTF. The CDR3 region has the DNA TGCGCCAGCAGCCCGCCCGGGGGAGTCTATGGCTACACCTTC.

The rearrangement links TRBV6-6 to TRBJ2-7; D perhaps matches TRBD2 (6 bases). The CDR3 covers 15 residues. V lost 0 bases and J 0 bases, leaving 9 bases between the germline ends. Germline assignment: CDR1 MNHNY and CDR2 SVGAGI (reference sequence). CDR3 amino acids: CASSYSAGSSYEQYF. The CDR3 nucleotides are TGTGCCAGCAGTTACTCGGCCGGGAGCTCCTACGAGCAGTACTTC.

With regard to this clone: One end of the junction is discordant with germline, which a read error may explain. This chain uses TRBV6-4 with TRBJ1-3; D might be TRBD1 (5 bases). Germline V gives CDR1 MRHNA, CDR2 SNTAGT. The CDR3 is 15 amino acids. CDR3 sequence: CASRPREGPGNTIYF. DNA of the CDR3: TGTGCCAGCAGGCCGAGGGAGGGGCCTGGGAACACCATATATTTT.

The chain carries TRBV25-1 and TRBJ2-2; 11 positions match TRBD2. CDR3 length: 18 amino acids. V was clipped by 5 bases and J by 4 bases; unmatched bases: 12. Germline lookup yields CDR1 MGHDK and CDR2 SYGVNS. The CDR3: CASSRNSGTSGFTGELFF. The CDR3 nucleotides are TGTGCCAGCAGTCGGAATTCCGGGACTAGCGGATTCACCGGGGAGCTGTTTTTT.

The chain joins TRBV30 to TRBJ2-5; possible D gene TRBD2, 5 bases. V lost 2 bases to trimming and J lost 4 bases, with 20 bases between them. The CDR3 totals 16 residues. Germline lookup yields CDR1 GTSNPN and CDR2 SVGIG (reference sequence). CDR3 DNA: TGTGCCTGGAGTCCGCGGAGTTTACTAGGCCGAGAGACCCAGTACTTC. It is translated as CAWSPRSLLGRETQYF.

The chain recombines TRBV27 with TRBJ2-5; D gene uncertain. The CDR3 runs to 15 residues. V lost 1 base to trimming and J lost 1 base, with 10 bases between them. CDR1 is MNHEY, CDR2 SMNVEV, per germline (reference sequence). Here the CDR3 reads CASSLFLAPQETQYF. In DNA form, the CDR3 reads TGTGCCAGCAGTTTATTTCTGGCCCCCCAAGAGACCCAGTACTTC.

The chain is built from TRBV7-9 and TRBJ2-3; the match to TRBD2 covers 10 bases. V gave up 10 bases and J gave up 4 bases; unmatched junction bases: 11. CDR3 length: 15 amino acids. Germline CDR1 reads SEHNR; CDR2 reads FQNEAQ (reference sequence). The CDR3 sequence: CATPRLAGVPDTQYF. Written as DNA, the CDR3 is TGTGCCACTCCTCGGCTAGCGGGGGTTCCAGATACGCAGTATTTT.

The chain is built from TRBV5-1 and TRBJ2-3; 12 nucleotides line up with TRBD2. The CDR3 extends over 18 amino acids. V lost 4 bases, J lost 0 bases, and 9 bases stayed unmatched. Germline CDR1 reads SGHRS; CDR2 reads YFSETQ. In DNA form, the CDR3 reads TGCGCCAGCAGCCCGTGGACTAGCGGGACCCCTAGCACAGATACGCAGTATTTT. Protein: CASSPWTSGTPSTDTQYF.

Remarks on this clone: This same CDR3 is encoded by further DNA sequences in the sample. V is TRBV10-3 and J is TRBJ1-6, with TRBD1 matching over 7 bases. Germline CDR1 and CDR2: ENHRY and SYGVKD. Losses at the gene ends were 2 bases for V and 0 bases for J; bases not matched to a gene: 10. The CDR3 has 19 residues. The CDR3 coding sequence is TGTGCCATCAGTGAGACCGGGACAGCCAGAAGCTCCTATAATTCACCCCTCCACTTT. Translating gives CAISETGTARSSYNSPLHF.

The V and J genes are TRBV4-1 and TRBJ2-3; 8 bases map to TRBD2. The CDR3 is 17 amino acids. The germline V gene encodes CDR1 MGHRA and CDR2 YSYEKL. V dropped 1 base and J dropped 2; count of bases not matched to a gene: 8. The CDR3 region has the DNA TGCGCCAGCAGCCAAGGACACGGGGGGGGCTCCACAGATACGCAGTATTTT. Encoded protein: CASSQGHGGGSTDTQYF.

This clone was counted only a few times. The chain couples TRBV7-9 to TRBJ2-2; 8 bases align to TRBD1. The CDR3 length is 19 residues. In germline, CDR1 is SEHNR, CDR2 FQNEAQ (reference sequence). V shed 5 bases and J 0 bases; nucleotides not matched to a gene: 14. CDR3 nucleotide sequence: TGTGCCAGCAGCCGCGTCCCGGGACAGGACCTCGCGAACACCGGGGAGCTGTTTTTT. Its protein product is CASSRVPGQDLANTGELFF. Full variable domain (outside the CDR3, taken from reference TRBV7-9 and TRBJ2-2): DTGVSQNPRHKITKRGQNVTFRCDPISEHNRLYWYRQTLGQGPEFLTYFQNEAQLEKSRLLSDRFSAERPKGSFSTLEIQRTEQGDSAMYLCASSRVPGQDLANTGELFFGEGSRLTVL.

This chain links TRBV2 with TRBJ2-3; 9 bases fit TRBD2. The CDR3 has 18 residues. Looked up from germline, CDR1 is SNHLY and CDR2 is FYNNEI. V shed 3 bases and J 7 bases; nucleotides not matched to a gene: 17. This CDR3 reads CASSDSPGVAGARNTQYF. In nucleotides, the CDR3 is TGTGCCAGCAGTGATTCCCCCGGGGTAGCGGGGGCCCGTAATACGCAGTATTTT.

The chain employs TRBV29-1 and TRBJ1-1, with unresolved D. Germline CDR1 is SQVTM and CDR2 is ANQGSEA. Trimming pared 4 bases from V and 0 bases from J, leaving 9 bases between. The CDR3 runs 13 residues. CDR3 DNA: TGCAGCGTTGGTCAGGCATTGAACACTGAAGCTTTCTTT. Amino acid sequence: CSVGQALNTEAFF.

The table lists this clone with a few counts. This chain links TRBV27 with TRBJ1-5; 7 bases are shared with TRBD1. V gave up 6 bases and J gave up 0 bases; unmatched junction bases: 8. The CDR3 is made up of 16 amino acids. Germline CDR1 is MNHEY and CDR2 is SMNVEV (reference sequence). CDR3 sequence (DNA): TGTGCCAGCAGGATGAACTGGGACAGTAGCAATCAGCCCCAGCATTTT. The encoded protein is CASRMNWDSSNQPQHF.

The chain carries TRBV5-6 and TRBJ1-1, with 7 nucleotides matching TRBD1. The trim removed 3 bases at V and 3 bases at J, leaving 5 bases unmatched. The CDR3 runs 14 residues. The germline gives CDR1 SGHDT, CDR2 YYEEEE. DNA for the CDR3: TGTGCCAGCAGCTCGGGACAGTGGGACACTGAAGCTTTCTTT. Translated: CASSSGQWDTEAFF.

J is TRBJ2-1 and V is TRBV5-1, with TRBD2 matching over 14 bases. V shed 10 bases, J shed 9 bases, and the junction held 9 bases outside the gene matches. Per the germline V gene, CDR1 is SGHRS and CDR2 is YFSETQ. The length of the CDR3 is 14 residues. The CDR3 bases are TGCGCCTCTCGACTAGCGGGGGGGCCGAGTGAGCAGTTCTTC. Protein: CASRLAGGPSEQFF. Together with reference TRBV5-1 and TRBJ2-1, the CDR3 gives the full variable domain: KAGVTQTPRYLIKTRGQQVTLSCSPISGHRSVSWYQQTPGQGLQFLFEYFSETQRNKGNFPGRFSGRQFSNSRSEMNVSTLELGDSALYLCASRLAGGPSEQFFGPGTRLTVL.